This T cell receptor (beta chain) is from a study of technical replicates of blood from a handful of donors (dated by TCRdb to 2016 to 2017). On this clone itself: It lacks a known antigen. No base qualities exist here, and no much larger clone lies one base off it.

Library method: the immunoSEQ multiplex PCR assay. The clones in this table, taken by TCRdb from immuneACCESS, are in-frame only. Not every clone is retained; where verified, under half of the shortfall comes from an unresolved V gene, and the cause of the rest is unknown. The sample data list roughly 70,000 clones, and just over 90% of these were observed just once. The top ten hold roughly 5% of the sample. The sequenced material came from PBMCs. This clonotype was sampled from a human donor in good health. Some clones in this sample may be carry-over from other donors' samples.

The nucleotide sequence reads as follows: TGCGCCAGCAGCCCTAGCGGGGGGGTCCAAGAGACCCAGTACTTC. This encodes CASSPSGGVQETQYF. The chain links TRBV5-1 with TRBJ2-5; 12 junctional bases match TRBD2. CDR3 length: 15 amino acids, cysteine to phenylalanine. This entry keeps only the CDR3 DNA: 45 bases, framed from base 1. Clipping removes 4 bases from V and 1 base from J, with 2 as the unmatched junction base count. The germline V gene supplies CDR1 SGHRS and CDR2 YFSETQ.